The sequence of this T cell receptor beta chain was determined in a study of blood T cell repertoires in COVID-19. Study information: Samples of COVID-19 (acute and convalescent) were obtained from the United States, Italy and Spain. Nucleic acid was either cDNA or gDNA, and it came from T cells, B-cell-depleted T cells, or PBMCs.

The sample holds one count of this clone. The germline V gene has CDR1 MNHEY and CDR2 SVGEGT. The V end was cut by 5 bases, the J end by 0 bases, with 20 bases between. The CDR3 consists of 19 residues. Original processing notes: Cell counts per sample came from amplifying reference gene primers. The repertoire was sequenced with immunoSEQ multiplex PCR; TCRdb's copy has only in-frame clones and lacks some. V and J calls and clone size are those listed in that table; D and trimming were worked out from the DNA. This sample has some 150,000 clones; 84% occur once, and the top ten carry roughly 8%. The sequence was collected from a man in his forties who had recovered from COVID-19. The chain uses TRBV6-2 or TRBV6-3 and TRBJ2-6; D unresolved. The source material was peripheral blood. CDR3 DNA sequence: TGTGCCAGCAGTGCCCTAAAAACCCTCCGTAGCTCTGGGGCCAACGTCCTGACTTTC. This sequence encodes CASSALKTLRSSGANVLTF.